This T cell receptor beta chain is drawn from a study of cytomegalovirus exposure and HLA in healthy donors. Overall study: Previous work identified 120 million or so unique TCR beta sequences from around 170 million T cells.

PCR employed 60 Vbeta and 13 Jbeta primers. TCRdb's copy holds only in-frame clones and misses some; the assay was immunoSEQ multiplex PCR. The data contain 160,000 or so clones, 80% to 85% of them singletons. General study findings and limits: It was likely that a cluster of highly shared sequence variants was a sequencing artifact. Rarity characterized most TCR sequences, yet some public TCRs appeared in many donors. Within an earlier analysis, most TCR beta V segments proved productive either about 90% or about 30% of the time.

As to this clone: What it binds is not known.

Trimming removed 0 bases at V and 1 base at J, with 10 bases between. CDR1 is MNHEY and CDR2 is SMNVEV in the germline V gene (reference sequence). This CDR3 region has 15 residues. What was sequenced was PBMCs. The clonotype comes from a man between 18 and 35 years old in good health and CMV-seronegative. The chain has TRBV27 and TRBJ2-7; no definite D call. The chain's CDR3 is CASSLSRLVSYEQYF. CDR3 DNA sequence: TGTGCCAGCAGTTTATCGCGGTTGGTGTCCTACGAGCAGTACTTC.